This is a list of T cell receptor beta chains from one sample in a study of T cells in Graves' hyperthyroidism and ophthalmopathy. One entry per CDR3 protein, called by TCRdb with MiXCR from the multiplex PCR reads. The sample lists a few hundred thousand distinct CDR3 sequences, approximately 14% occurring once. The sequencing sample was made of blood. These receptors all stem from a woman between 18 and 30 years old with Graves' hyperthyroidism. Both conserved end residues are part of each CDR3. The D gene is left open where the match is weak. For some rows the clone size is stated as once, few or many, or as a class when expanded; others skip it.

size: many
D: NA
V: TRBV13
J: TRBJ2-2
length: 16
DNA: TGTGCCAGCAGCTCGGTCGATGGGGGTATCACCGGGGAGCTGTTTTTT
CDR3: CASSSVDGGITGELFF

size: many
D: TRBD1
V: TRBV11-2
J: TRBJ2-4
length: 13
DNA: TGTGCCAGCAGCCCCGGACAGGGAAACATTCAGTACTTC
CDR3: CASSPGQGNIQYF

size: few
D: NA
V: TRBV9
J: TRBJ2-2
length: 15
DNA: TGTGCCAGCAGCGTAGGGGGGGTATCCACCGGGGAGCTGTTTTTT
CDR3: CASSVGGVSTGELFF

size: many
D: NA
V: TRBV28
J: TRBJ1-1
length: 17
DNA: TGTGCCAGCAGTTTACGCGGGACAAGAATTATGAACACTGAAGCTTTCTTT
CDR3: CASSLRGTRIMNTEAFF

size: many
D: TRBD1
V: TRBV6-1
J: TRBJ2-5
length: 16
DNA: TGTGCCAGCAGTACTTACGGGACAGGACAACAAGAGACCCAGTACTTC
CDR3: CASSTYGTGQQETQYF

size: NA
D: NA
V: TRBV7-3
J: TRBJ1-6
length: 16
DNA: TGTGCCAGCAGGACCAAACCGGGACTATCGGATTCACCCCTCCACTTT
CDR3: CASRTKPGLSDSPLHF

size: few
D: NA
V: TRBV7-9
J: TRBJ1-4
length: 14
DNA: TGTGCCAGCAGCCTAGGGGCAGGCTCTGAAAAACTGTTTTTT
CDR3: CASSLGAGSEKLFF

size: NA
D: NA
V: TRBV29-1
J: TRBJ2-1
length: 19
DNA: TGCAGCGTACGAAGGGGTTTCCTACTATATCAAAGCTCCTACAATGAGCAGTTCTTC
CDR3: CSVRRGFLLYQSSYNEQFF

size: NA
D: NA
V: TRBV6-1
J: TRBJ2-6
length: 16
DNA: TGTGCCATCAGTCCAGAGGGGGGCTCTGGGACCAACGTCCTGACTTTC
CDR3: CAISPEGGSGTNVLTF

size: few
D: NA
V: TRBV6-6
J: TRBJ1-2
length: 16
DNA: TGTGCCAGCAGTTACCTTCCCCAGGGTATGAGCTATGGCTACACCTTC
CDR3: CASSYLPQGMSYGYTF

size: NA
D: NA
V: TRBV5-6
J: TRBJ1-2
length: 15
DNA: TGTGCCAGCAGCATAGCCGGGACCCGGGGCTTCGGCTACACCTTC
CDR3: CASSIAGTRGFGYTF

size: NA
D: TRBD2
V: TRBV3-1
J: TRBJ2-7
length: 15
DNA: TGTGCCAGCAGCTCGCGTGAGCGGGGAACCTACGAGCAGTACTTC
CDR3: CASSSRERGTYEQYF